This entry lists 9 T cell receptor beta chains sequenced from one sample in a study of OX40 agonist ivuxolimab in advanced cancers. TCRdb keeps only in-frame clones here, not all; method: immunoSEQ multiplex PCR. This table holds 78,000 or so clones, roughly nine tenths found once. This specimen consisted of CD4+ or CD8+ T cells sorted from blood, obtained in a trial of the OX40 agonist ivuxolimab. All receptors derive from an adult with an advanced solid tumor such as melanoma, head and neck, liver or kidney cancer.

CDR3 in amino acids: CAISDLAGGGEQFF. As DNA, the CDR3 is TGTGCCATCAGTGATTTAGCGGGGGGCGGTGAGCAGTTCTTC. The rearrangement uses TRBV10-3 and TRBJ2-1; 10 bases line up with TRBD2. Germline values: CDR1 ENHRY, CDR2 SYGVKD. This CDR3 has 14 amino acids. The junction had 5 bases not matched to a gene; V was cut back by 3 bases and J by 9 bases.

Note on this clone: Additional DNA sequences in this sample encode the identical CDR3. This sequence joins TRBV18 and TRBJ2-3, with D unclear. The germline V and J ends were trimmed by 2 bases and 2 bases, with 14 bases remaining between them. The CDR3 has 16 residues. The germline CDR1 and CDR2 sequences are KGHSH and LQKENI. CDR3 amino acids: CASSPFNSGDTDTQYF. Written as DNA, the CDR3 is TGTGCCAGCTCACCATTCAACAGTGGCGACACAGATACGCAGTATTTT. Full variable domain (missing parts from reference TRBV18 and TRBJ2-3): NAGVMQNPRHLVRRRGQEARLRCSPMKGHSHVYWYRQLPEEGLKFMVYLQKENIIDESGMPKERFSAEFPKEGPSILRIQQVVRGDSAAYFCASSPFNSGDTDTQYFGPGTRLTVL.

A remark on this clone: The junction does not match germline at one end; this may be a read error. The chain joins TRBV7-7 to TRBJ2-6; D is perhaps TRBD1 (6 bases). Germline V gives CDR1 SSHAT, CDR2 FNYEAQ (reference sequence). The CDR3 sequence is 16 residues long. As DNA, the CDR3 is TGTGCTAGCAGCTTAGGCAGGGGTGCTGGGGCCAACGTCCTGACTTTC. This encodes CASSLGRGAGANVLTF.

This chain uses TRBV11-3 with TRBJ2-2; D call uncertain. CDR1 and CDR2 (germline): SGHNT, YENEEA. Trimming removed 1 base at V and 6 bases at J, with 3 bases between. The CDR3 is made up of 12 amino acids. The CDR3 sequence: CASSLVPGELFF. As DNA, the CDR3 is TGTGCCAGCAGCTTAGTCCCCGGGGAGCTGTTTTTT.

V usage is TRBV29-1 and J usage is TRBJ1-3; a possible D gene is TRBD1 (5 bases). The CDR3 is 13 amino acids. The germline gives CDR1 SQVTM, CDR2 ANQGSEA. Between the trimmed V and J ends, which lost 4 bases and 2 bases, there was a span of 9 bases. The CDR3 nucleotides are TGCAGCGTTGCAGGGTATGCTGGAAACACCATATATTTT. It encodes CSVAGYAGNTIYF.

This clone has a single count. This chain links TRBV4-2 with TRBJ2-3, with 9 bases fitting TRBD2. This CDR3 contains 18 residues. Trimming at V came to 2 bases and at J to 3 bases, leaving 12 bases not matched to a gene. Germline V lookup: CDR1 LGHNA, CDR2 YNFKEQ. This CDR3 is CASSQTSPGGGATDTQYF. CDR3 nucleotide sequence: TGTGCCAGCAGCCAAACCTCCCCTGGCGGGGGGGCGACAGATACGCAGTATTTT.

The chain uses TRBV5-3 and TRBJ2-2; tentative D call: TRBD2 (5 bases). TRBV5-3 is an ORF; its function is uncertain. The CDR3 is made up of 18 amino acids. V dropped 1 base and J dropped 2 bases, with 18 bases sitting between them. CDR3 coding DNA: TGTGCCAGAAGCTTGTCCCCTCTAGCCCCTCGTAACACCGGGGAGCTGTTTTTT. Amino acid sequence: CARSLSPLAPRNTGELFF.

This sequence joins TRBV19 and TRBJ1-2, with a weak D call TRBD1 (6 bases). Trimming removed 5 bases at V and 4 bases at J, with 20 bases between. This CDR3 spans 16 amino acids. The germline gives CDR1 LNHDA, CDR2 SQIVND (reference sequence). CDR3 sequence reads: CASSPQRGALLYGYTF. CDR3 sequence (DNA): TGTGCCAGTAGTCCGCAGAGGGGGGCCCTTCTCTATGGCTACACCTTC.

The chain carries TRBV5-6 and TRBJ1-4; the match to TRBD1 covers 8 bases. This CDR3 contains 16 residues. The V gene end was trimmed by 0 bases and the J gene end by 7 bases; junction bases not matched to a gene: 8. Per the germline V gene, CDR1 is SGHDT and CDR2 is YYEEEE. In DNA form, the CDR3 reads TGTGCCAGCAGCTTGGCCAAGGGACAGGTGGCTGAAAAACTGTTTTTT. It yields the protein CASSLAKGQVAEKLFF.